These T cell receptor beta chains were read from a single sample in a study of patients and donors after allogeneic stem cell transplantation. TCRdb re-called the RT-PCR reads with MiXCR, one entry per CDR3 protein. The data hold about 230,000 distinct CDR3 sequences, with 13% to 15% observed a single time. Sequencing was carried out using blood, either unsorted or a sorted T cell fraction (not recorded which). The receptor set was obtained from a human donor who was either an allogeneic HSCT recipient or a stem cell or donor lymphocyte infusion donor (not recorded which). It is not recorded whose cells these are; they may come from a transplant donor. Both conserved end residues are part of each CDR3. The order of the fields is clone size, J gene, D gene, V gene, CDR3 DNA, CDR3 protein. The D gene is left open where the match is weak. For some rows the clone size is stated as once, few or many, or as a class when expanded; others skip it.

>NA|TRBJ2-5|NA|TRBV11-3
TGTGCCAGCAGCAAAATTACGCCGGGACAAGTACAAGAGACCCAGTACTTC
CASSKITPGQVQETQYF
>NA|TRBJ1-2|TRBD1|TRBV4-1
TGCGCCAGCAGCCATGTATCCGGACAGGCCTATGGCTACACCTTC
CASSHVSGQAYGYTF
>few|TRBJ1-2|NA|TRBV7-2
TGTGCCAGCAGCTTAGCGCTGGGCTACACCTTC
CASSLALGYTF
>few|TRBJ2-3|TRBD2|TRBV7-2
TGTGCCAGCAGCCGGACTAGCGGGAGGGCAGGGACGCAGTATTTT
CASSRTSGRAGTQYF
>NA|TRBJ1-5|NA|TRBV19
TGTGCCAGTAGCCCAAGCGGGAAGGTGAGCAATCAGCCCCAGCATTTT
CASSPSGKVSNQPQHF
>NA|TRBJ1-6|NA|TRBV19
TGTGCCAGTAGTATGCTCGGGCAGAATAATTCACCCCTCCACTTT
CASSMLGQNNSPLHF
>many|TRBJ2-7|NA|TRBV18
TGTGCCAGCTCGCCAGACTACGAGCAGTACTTC
CASSPDYEQYF
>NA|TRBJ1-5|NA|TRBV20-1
TGCAGTGCTAGGGTCCAGGGGTACGGCAATCAGCCCCAGCATTTT
CSARVQGYGNQPQHF
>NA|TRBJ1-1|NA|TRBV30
TGTGCCTGGAGTCCCCCAGGGGCAGGGCGATTCTTT
CAWSPPGAGRFF
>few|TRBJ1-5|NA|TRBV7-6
TGTGCCAGCAGCTTAATATCCTTCGGGGGGCAACGCGATCAGCCCCAGCATTTT
CASSLISFGGQRDQPQHF
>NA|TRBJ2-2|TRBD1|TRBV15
TGTGCCACCAGCAGAGATCGACAGGGGGTCGGCGGGGAGCTGTTTTTT
CATSRDRQGVGGELFF
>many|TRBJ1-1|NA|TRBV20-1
TGCAGTGCCCCCCGGGGGTTCCCTGAAGCTTTCTTT
CSAPRGFPEAFF
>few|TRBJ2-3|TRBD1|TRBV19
TGTGCCAGTAGTAAAACGGGACAGGGTGGTGGCGATACGCAGTATTTT
CASSKTGQGGGDTQYF
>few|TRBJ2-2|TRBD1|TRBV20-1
TGCAGTGCTAGACCTTTCTCACCAGGGGGCACGAACACCGGGGAGCTGTTTTTT
CSARPFSPGGTNTGELFF
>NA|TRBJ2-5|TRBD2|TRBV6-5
TGTGCCCTCGGGAGGGAGACCCAGTACTTC
CALGRETQYF
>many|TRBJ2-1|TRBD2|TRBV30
TGTGCCTGGAGTAAATCTAGCGGAGGCCGGTCCAATGAGCAGTTCTTC
CAWSKSSGGRSNEQFF
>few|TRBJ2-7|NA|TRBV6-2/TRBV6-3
TGTGCCAGCAGCCTACTGCGCGGTTTCTACGAGCAGTACTTC
CASSLLRGFYEQYF
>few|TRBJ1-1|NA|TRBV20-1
TGCAGTGCTAGTCCTCACAGCATGAACACTGAAGCTTTCTTT
CSASPHSMNTEAFF
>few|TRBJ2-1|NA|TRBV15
TGTGCCACCAGCAGTCCGGGACTCAGGGGGGATGAGCAGTTCTTC
CATSSPGLRGDEQFF
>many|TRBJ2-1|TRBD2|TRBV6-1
TGTGCCAGCAGTCCACCCCCCGGGAGGGCCGTCAATGAGCAGTTCTTC
CASSPPPGRAVNEQFF
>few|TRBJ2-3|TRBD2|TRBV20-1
TGCAGTGCGACTAGCGGGAACACAGATACGCAGTATTTT
CSATSGNTDTQYF
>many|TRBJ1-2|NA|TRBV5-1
TGCGCCAGCAGCATTAGCCCGCCCGCCTGGGGCTACACCTTC
CASSISPPAWGYTF
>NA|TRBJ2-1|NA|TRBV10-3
TGTGCCATCACCGAGGCAGGGGTCTACAATGAGCAGTTCTTC
CAITEAGVYNEQFF
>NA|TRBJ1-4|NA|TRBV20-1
TGCAGTGCTACTGTCCTTAATGAAAAACTGTTTTTT
CSATVLNEKLFF
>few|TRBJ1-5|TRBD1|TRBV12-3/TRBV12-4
TGTGCCAGCAGTACAGGGGGCAACAGCAATCAGCCCCAGCATTTT
CASSTGGNSNQPQHF
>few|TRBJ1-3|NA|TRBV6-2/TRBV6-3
TGTGCCAGCAGTCGCAGGGGACTCTCTGGAAACACCATATATTTT
CASSRRGLSGNTIYF
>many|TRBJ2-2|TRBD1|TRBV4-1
TGCGCCAGCAGCCAGGACAGGGGTCGTACGAACACCGGGGAGCTGTTTTTT
CASSQDRGRTNTGELFF
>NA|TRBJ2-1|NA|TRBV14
TGTGCCAGCAGCCAAGGGACCCCTACCTACAATGAGCAGTTCTTC
CASSQGTPTYNEQFF
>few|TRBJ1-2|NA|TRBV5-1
TGCGCCAGCAGCTTGGTCGGGGGCGAACGGGGCTACACCTTC
CASSLVGGERGYTF
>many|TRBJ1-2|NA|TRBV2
TGTGCCAGCAGTGAAAATTTTAGCTATGGCTACACCTTC
CASSENFSYGYTF
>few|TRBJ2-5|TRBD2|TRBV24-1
TGTGCCACCAGTGATTACGAGTCTAGCGGGGGTGAGACCCAGTACTTC
CATSDYESSGGETQYF
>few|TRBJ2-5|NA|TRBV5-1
TGCGCCAGCAGCGCAGCTAGTTCGCAAGAGACCCAGTACTTC
CASSAASSQETQYF
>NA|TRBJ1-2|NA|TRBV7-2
TGTGCCAGCAGCCCGTCCGGCGGACCAACTGAAGGCTACACCTTC
CASSPSGGPTEGYTF
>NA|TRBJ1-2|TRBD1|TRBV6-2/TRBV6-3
TGTGCCAGCACCCCTTCCGGGACAGGGGATGGCTACACCTTC
CASTPSGTGDGYTF
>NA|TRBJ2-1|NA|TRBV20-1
TGCAGTGCCCTGACAAAAAATGAGCAGTTCTTC
CSALTKNEQFF
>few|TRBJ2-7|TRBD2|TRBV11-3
TGTGCCAGCAGCTTAGAGGCTAGCGGTACCTACGAGCAGTACTTC
CASSLEASGTYEQYF
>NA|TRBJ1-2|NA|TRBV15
TGTGCCACCAGCAGAGGAGGGGAACGGGGTGGTGGCTACACCTTC
CATSRGGERGGGYTF